This T cell receptor beta chain was identified during a study of human T cells and chemical hapten exposure. At the level of the study: During the approximately 24-week study period, patients had diphenylcyclopropenone applied to the scalp every week. Small pooled library volume differences mainly caused per-sample TCR yield variation.

Authors' data handling: Sample TCR counts, which ranged from roughly 20,000 to 750,000, had a median of approximately 96,000. Each CDR3 protein is one row after TCRdb ran MiXCR on the RACE reads. TCRdb's processing, not the authors' own work, is the source of the V and J calls. The sample yields 150,000 to 200,000 distinct CDR3 sequences, about 14% seen once. This clonotype was seen repeatedly, ten times or more. The CDR3 contains 13 residues. V dropped 7 bases and J dropped 0 bases, with 7 bases sitting between them. Per the germline V gene, CDR1 is SNHLY and CDR2 is FYNNEI. Time point of the sample: patch test 1, 2 weeks after DPC sensitization. The treatment was: therapeutic diphenylcyclopropenone sensitization with weekly scalp DPC. Unfractionated whole blood served as the source for total RNA extraction.

The rearrangement uses TRBV2 and TRBJ1-5; D is unresolved. This TCR came from a woman in her 30s with alopecia areata. Some clones in this sample may be carry-over from other donors' samples. The starting material was whole blood, obtained in connection with sensitization to the hapten diphenylcyclopropenone (DPC). The CDR3 spells CASKGDSNQPQHF. The CDR3 bases are TGTGCCAGCAAGGGCGATAGCAATCAGCCCCAGCATTTT. The variable domain in full, completed from reference TRBV2 and TRBJ1-5, reads EPEVTQTPSHQVTQMGQEVILRCVPISNHLYFYWYRQILGQKVEFLVSFYNNEISEKSEIFDDQFSVERPDGSNFTLKIRSTKLEDSAMYFCASKGDSNQPQHFGDGTRLSIL.